This T cell receptor beta chain was recorded in a study of monozygotic twins with inflammatory bowel disease. Concerning this clonotype: The antigen is undetermined.

This CDR3 has 14 residues. CDR1 and CDR2 from the germline V gene are SGHTA and FQGNSA. Template switching appended UMIs that held a 6-nucleotide sample barcode. TCRdb re-called the 5' RACE reads and catalogs CDR3 proteins one per entry, DNA excluded. Recorded here are approximately 390,000 distinct CDR3 sequences; the top ten clones represent 2% to 2.5%. Broader study findings: Among IBD patients, fewer clonotypes were shared with others than among healthy twins, especially with disease activity. Perhaps reflecting limited power, concordant and discordant twins did not differ in repertoire similarity.

The specimen sequenced was blood. The chain couples TRBV7-2 to TRBJ2-7; TCRdb calls TRBD1, which cannot be checked without DNA. This receptor was taken from a human donor with ulcerative colitis or Crohn's disease, or a healthy co-twin of an affected twin (not recorded which). This CDR3 is CASSLQVGGSPRYF.